This TCR beta chain was found in a study of T-cell reconstitution after alpha-beta-depleted transplantation in children. The CDR3 is 13 amino acids. The V gene lost 5 bases and the J gene lost 4 bases, with 9 bases spanning the gap. Unique molecular identifiers were incorporated into the prepared TCRbeta library. Each CDR3 protein is one row after TCRdb ran MiXCR on the PCR reads. Here the sample spans 350,000 to 400,000 distinct CDR3 sequences, around 20% being singletons. Material: PBMCs from the stem cell graft donor, obtained from the stem cell graft. The rearrangement links TRBV6-7 to TRBJ2-1; possible D gene TRBD1, 6 bases. TRBV6-7 carries the ORF label, with uncertain function. The clonotype originates from a human donor who donated a stem cell graft to a child with acute myeloid leukemia. As DNA, the CDR3 is TGTGCCAGCAGTGACAGGTCTTACAATGAGCAGTTCTTC. Encoded protein: CASSDRSYNEQFF.